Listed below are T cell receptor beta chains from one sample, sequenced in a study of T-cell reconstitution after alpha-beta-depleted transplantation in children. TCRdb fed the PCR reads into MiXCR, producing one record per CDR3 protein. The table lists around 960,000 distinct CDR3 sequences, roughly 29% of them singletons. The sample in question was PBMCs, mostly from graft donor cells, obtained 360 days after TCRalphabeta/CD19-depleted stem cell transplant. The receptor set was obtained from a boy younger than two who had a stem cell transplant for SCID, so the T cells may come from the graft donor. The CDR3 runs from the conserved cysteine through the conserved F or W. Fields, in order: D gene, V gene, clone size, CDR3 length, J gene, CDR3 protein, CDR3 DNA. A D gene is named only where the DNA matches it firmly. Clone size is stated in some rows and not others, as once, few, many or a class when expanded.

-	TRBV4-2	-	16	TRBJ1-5	CASSQVSGTLDQPQHF	TGTGCCAGCAGCCAAGTCTCCGGGACACTAGATCAGCCCCAGCATTTT
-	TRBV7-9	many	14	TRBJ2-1	CASSLNGQHNEQFF	TGTGCCAGCAGCTTAAATGGACAACACAATGAGCAGTTCTTC
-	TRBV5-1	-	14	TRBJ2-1	CASSLMPNRNEQFF	TGCGCCAGCAGCTTGATGCCGAATAGGAATGAGCAGTTCTTC
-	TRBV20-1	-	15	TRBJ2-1	CSARDLGAGSGEQFF	TGCAGTGCTAGAGATTTAGGGGCAGGGTCGGGTGAGCAGTTCTTC
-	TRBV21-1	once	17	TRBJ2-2	CASSKKVNRGRTGELFF	TGTGCCAGCAGCAAAAAAGTGAACAGGGGGAGGACCGGGGAGCTGTTTTTT
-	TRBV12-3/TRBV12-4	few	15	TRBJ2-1	CASSMLASKGHEQFF	TGTGCCAGCAGTATGCTAGCGTCTAAGGGGCATGAGCAGTTCTTC
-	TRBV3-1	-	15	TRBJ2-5	CASSPTQGRGETQYF	TGTGCCAGCAGCCCCACACAGGGACGAGGAGAGACCCAGTACTTC
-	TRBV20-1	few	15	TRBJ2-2	CSARDGGINTGELFF	TGCAGTGCTAGAGATGGAGGGATCAACACCGGGGAGCTGTTTTTT
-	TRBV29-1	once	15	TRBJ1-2	CSVEDPWGSSYGYTF	TGCAGCGTTGAAGATCCGTGGGGCAGTTCTTATGGCTACACCTTC
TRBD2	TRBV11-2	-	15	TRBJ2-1	CASSFSGGLLGEQFF	TGTGCCAGCAGCTTTAGCGGGGGGCTCCTCGGTGAGCAGTTCTTC
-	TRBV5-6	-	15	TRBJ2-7	CASIRGPGGSYEQYF	TGTGCCAGCATTCGCGGGCCCGGGGGTTCCTACGAGCAGTACTTC
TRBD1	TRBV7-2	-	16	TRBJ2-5	CASSLNLAGGAETQYF	TGTGCCAGCAGCTTAAATCTGGCAGGGGGCGCGGAGACCCAGTACTTC
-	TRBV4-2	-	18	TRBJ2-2	CASSQDVTGLARDGELFF	TGTGCCAGCAGCCAAGACGTTACAGGCCTTGCACGTGACGGGGAGCTGTTTTTT
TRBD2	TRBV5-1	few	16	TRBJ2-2	CASSFSGASNTGELFF	TGCGCCAGCAGCTTTAGCGGGGCATCGAACACCGGGGAGCTGTTTTTT
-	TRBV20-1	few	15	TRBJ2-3	CSARTSGTSTDTQYF	TGCAGTGCTAGAACCAGCGGAACTAGCACAGATACGCAGTATTTT
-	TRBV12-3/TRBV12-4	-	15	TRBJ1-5	CASSTSGGIRQPQHF	TGTGCCAGCAGCACCAGTGGAGGGATCCGTCAGCCCCAGCATTTT
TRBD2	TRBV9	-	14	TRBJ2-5	CASSGGGLRETQYF	TGTGCCAGCAGCGGCGGGGGGCTCCGGGAGACCCAGTACTTC
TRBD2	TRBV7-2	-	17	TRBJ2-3	CASSLAGAGGPRDTQYF	TGTGCCAGCAGCTTAGCAGGGGCGGGGGGGCCTAGAGATACGCAGTATTTT
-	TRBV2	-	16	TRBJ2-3	CASSPPGKFSTDTQYF	TGTGCCAGCAGTCCCCCAGGCAAGTTCAGCACAGATACGCAGTATTTT
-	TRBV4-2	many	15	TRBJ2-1	CASSQVGGISNEQFF	TGTGCCAGCAGCCAAGTGGGTGGGATTTCCAATGAGCAGTTCTTC
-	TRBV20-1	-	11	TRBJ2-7	CSARRLREQYF	TGCAGTGCTAGGCGACTTCGCGAGCAGTACTTC
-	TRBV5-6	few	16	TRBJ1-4	CASSLWTALINEKLFF	TGTGCCAGCAGCCTTTGGACCGCGTTGATTAATGAAAAACTGTTTTTT
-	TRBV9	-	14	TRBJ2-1	CASSVALSPNEQFF	TGTGCCAGCAGCGTAGCGTTGAGTCCCAATGAGCAGTTCTTC
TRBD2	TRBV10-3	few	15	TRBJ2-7	CAINVSGGYSYEQYF	TGTGCCATCAATGTAAGCGGGGGGTACTCCTACGAGCAGTACTTC
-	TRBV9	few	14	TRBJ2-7	CASSPRWQVYEQYF	TGTGCCAGCAGCCCCAGGTGGCAGGTCTACGAGCAGTACTTC
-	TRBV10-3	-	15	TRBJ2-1	CAISLGQPDSSEQFF	TGTGCCATCAGTCTAGGACAGCCTGATAGTAGTGAGCAGTTCTTC
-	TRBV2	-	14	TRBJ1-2	CASSANGGSGGYTF	TGTGCCAGCAGCGCCAATGGAGGGTCTGGCGGCTACACCTTC
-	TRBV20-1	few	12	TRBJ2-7	CSVGTGTYEQYF	TGCAGTGTCGGCACAGGAACCTACGAGCAGTACTTC
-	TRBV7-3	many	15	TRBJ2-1	CASSRDRNSYNEQFF	TGTGCCAGCAGCCGAGACAGGAACTCCTACAATGAGCAGTTCTTC
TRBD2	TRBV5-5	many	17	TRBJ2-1	CASSSTPVAGGYNEQFF	TGTGCCAGCAGCTCGACCCCCGTAGCGGGGGGGTACAATGAGCAGTTCTTC
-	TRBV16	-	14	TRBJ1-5	CASSQSEGIRPQHF	TGTGCCAGCAGCCAATCGGAAGGCATAAGGCCCCAGCATTTT
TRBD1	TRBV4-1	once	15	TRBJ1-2	CASSQGAGGSYGYTF	TGCGCCAGCAGCCAAGGGGCAGGGGGATCCTATGGCTACACCTTC
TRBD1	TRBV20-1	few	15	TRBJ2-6	CSARETGAGANVLTF	TGCAGTGCTAGAGAAACAGGGGCTGGGGCCAACGTCCTGACTTTC
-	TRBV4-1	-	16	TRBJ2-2	CASSQVTTANTGELFF	TGCGCCAGCAGCCAAGTAACAACCGCGAACACCGGGGAGCTGTTTTTT
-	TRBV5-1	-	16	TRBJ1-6	CASSLVGNSYNSPLHF	TGCGCCAGCAGCTTGGTCGGGAACTCCTATAATTCACCCCTCCACTTT